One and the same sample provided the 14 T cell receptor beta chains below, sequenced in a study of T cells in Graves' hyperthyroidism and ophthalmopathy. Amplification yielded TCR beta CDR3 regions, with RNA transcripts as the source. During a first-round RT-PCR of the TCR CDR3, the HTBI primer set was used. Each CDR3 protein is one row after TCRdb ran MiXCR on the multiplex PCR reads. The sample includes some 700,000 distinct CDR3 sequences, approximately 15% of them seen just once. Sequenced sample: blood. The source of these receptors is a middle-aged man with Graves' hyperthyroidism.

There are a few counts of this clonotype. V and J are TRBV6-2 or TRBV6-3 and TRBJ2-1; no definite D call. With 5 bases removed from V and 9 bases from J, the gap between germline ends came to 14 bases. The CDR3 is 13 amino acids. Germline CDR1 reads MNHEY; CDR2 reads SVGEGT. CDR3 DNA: TGTGCCAGCAGTCAAAGATCCAGTCCTGAGCAGTTCTTC. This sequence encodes CASSQRSSPEQFF.

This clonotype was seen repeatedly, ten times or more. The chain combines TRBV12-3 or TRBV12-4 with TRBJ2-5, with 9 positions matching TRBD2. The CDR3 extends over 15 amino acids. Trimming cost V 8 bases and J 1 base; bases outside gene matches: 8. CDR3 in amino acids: CASRVAGVSQETQYF. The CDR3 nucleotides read TGTGCCAGCCGGGTAGCGGGAGTCTCCCAAGAGACCCAGTACTTC.

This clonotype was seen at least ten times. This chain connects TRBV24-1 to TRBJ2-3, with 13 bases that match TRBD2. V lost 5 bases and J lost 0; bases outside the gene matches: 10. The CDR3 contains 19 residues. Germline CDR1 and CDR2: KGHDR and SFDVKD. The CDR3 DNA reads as TGTGCCACCAGTGCAGGACTAGCGGGAGAAGGCGCTAGCACAGATACGCAGTATTTT. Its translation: CATSAGLAGEGASTDTQYF.

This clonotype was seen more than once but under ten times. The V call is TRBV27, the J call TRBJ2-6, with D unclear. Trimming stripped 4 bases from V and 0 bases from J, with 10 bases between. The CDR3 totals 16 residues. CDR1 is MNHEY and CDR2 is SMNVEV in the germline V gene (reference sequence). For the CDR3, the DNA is TGTGCCAGCAGTTGGTCATATTCCTCTGGGGCCAACGTCCTGACTTTC. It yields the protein CASSWSYSSGANVLTF.

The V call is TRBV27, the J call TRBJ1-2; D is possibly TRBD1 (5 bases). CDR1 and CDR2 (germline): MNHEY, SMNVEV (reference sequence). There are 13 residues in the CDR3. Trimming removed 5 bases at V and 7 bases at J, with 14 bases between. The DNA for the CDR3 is TGTGCCAGCAGTGTTCCAGGGAGGGGTGGCTACACCTTC. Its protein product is CASSVPGRGGYTF.

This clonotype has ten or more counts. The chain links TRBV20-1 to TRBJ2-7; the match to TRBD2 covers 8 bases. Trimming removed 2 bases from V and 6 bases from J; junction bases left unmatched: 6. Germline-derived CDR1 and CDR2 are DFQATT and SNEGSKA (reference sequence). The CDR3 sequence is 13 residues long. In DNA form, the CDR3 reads TGCAGTGCTAGAAATCCGGGAGGGCTCGAGCAGTACTTC. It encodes CSARNPGGLEQYF.

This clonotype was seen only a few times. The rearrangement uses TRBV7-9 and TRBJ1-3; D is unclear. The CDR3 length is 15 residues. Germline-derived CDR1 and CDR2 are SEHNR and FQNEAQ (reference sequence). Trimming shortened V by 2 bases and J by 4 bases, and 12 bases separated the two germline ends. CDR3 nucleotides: TGTGCCAGCAGCTTATCCTATCCCGGAGGAAACACCATATATTTT. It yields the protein CASSLSYPGGNTIYF.

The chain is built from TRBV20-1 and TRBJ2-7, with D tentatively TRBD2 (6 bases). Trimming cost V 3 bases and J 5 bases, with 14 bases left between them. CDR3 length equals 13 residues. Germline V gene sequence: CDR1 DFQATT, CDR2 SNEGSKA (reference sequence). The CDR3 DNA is TGCAGTGCTAGTGGAGGGGAGTTCAACGAGCAGTACTTC. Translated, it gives CSASGGEFNEQYF.

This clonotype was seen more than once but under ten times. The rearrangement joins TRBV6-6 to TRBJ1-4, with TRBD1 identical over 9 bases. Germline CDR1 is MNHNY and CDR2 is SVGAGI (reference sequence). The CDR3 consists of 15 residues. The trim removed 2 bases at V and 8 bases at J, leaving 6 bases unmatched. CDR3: CASSYNRGRREKLFF. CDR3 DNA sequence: TGTGCCAGCAGTTACAACAGGGGGCGTCGGGAAAAACTGTTTTTT.

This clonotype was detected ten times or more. The DNA for the CDR3 is TGTGCCAGCAGTTTAATGACAGGCCGAGGGATTTCTGGGGCCAACGTCCTGACTTTC. It codes for CASSLMTGRGISGANVLTF. The chain links TRBV12-3 or TRBV12-4 to TRBJ2-6; TRBD1 might be the D (6 bases). Trimming cost V 2 bases and J 1 base, with 18 bases left between them. The CDR3 has 19 residues.

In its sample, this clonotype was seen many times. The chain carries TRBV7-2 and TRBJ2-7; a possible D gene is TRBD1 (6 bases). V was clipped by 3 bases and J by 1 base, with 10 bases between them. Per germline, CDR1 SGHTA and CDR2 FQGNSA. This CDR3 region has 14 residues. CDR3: CASSLMRGSYEQYF. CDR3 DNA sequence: TGTGCCAGCAGCTTGATGAGGGGGTCCTACGAGCAGTACTTC.

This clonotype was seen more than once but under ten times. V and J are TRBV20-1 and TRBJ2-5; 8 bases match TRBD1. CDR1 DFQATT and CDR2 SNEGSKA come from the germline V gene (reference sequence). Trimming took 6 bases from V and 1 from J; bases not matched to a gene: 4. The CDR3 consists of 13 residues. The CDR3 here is CSAPDRGQETQYF. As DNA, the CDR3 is TGCAGTGCACCCGACAGGGGCCAAGAGACCCAGTACTTC.

The CDR3 coding sequence is TGTGCCAGCAGCCAATTCAGGGAGGGTGTCTACGAGCAGTACTTC. As protein: CASSQFREGVYEQYF. The chain has TRBV14 and TRBJ2-7, with 7 bases that match TRBD2. Germline V gene sequence: CDR1 SGHDN, CDR2 FVKESK. The trim removed 2 bases at V and 3 bases at J, leaving 7 bases unmatched. The CDR3 has 15 amino acids.

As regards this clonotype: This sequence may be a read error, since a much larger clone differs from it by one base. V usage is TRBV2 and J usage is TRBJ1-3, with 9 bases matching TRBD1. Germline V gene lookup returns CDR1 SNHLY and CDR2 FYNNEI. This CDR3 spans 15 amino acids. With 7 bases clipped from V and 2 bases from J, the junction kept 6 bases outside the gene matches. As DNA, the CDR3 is TGTGCCAGCACCCAGAACAGGGGGCCTGGAAACACCATATATTTT. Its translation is CASTQNRGPGNTIYF.